This T cell receptor (beta chain) appears in the sequencing data of a study of tumor-infiltrating lymphocytes in primary liver carcinoma. Study information: Spanning 4.2 to 10 cm, the tumors were T1-T3 N0M0.

Co-extracting RNA and DNA was done with roughly 17-32 mg of unsorted bulk tissue as input. Starting material of 500 ng total RNA yielded TCR beta cDNA via a constant-region primer. Modified slightly, ARM-PCR produced TCR beta libraries over three nested multiplex PCR rounds. For around 10 cycles apiece, the opening two PCR rounds ran with TRBV1-TRBV30 forward primers and a C-beta reverse primer. TCRdb fed the multiplex PCR reads into MiXCR, producing one record per CDR3 protein. The sample shows 100,000 or so distinct CDR3 sequences, around three quarters of them seen only once. As for this clonotype: No antigen is known for it. A junction end diverges from the germline sequence, so it may reflect a read error.

Germline V gives CDR1 MNHNY, CDR2 SVGAGI (reference sequence). This CDR3 has 13 residues. The study, taken as a whole, reports: Only about 8-25% of top clones occurred in every one of the five tumor regions.

The receptor's source is an older woman with primary liver carcinoma and hepatitis B virus infection. The chain uses TRBV6-6 and TRBJ1-4; no reliable D call. What was sequenced was liver tumor tissue from sampling region 5. The subset: tumor region T5, tumor centre. The CDR3 loop is CASIYGREEKLFF. CDR3 coding DNA: TGTGCCAGCATTTACGGGAGGGAGGAAAAACTGTTTTTT.